These 18 T cell receptor beta chains originate from one sample sequenced in a study of blood T cell repertoires in COVID-19 (dated by TCRdb to 2018 to 2020). Receptor libraries were prepared by the immunoSEQ multiplex PCR assay. The immuneACCESS repertoire file appears here via TCRdb, limited to in-frame rearrangements. These files lack a portion of the clones; in checked studies, under half of the deficit traces to unresolved V genes, and the cause of the others is not known. Here the sample has about 350,000 clones; about nine tenths occur a single time. The ten biggest clones cover 1% of the sample. The specimen sequenced was PBMCs or T cells enriched from blood (not recorded which). These receptors all come from a woman aged 25-40 years who had been exposed to COVID-19.

The gene calls are TRBV30 and TRBJ2-3; 7 bases line up with TRBD2. With 5 bases clipped from V and 2 bases from J, the junction kept 4 bases outside the gene matches. This CDR3 is built from 13 residues. Per germline, CDR1 GTSNPN and CDR2 SVGIG (reference sequence). CDR3 amino acids: CAWSLADTDTQYF. The CDR3 DNA is TGTGCCTGGTCTCTAGCGGACACAGATACGCAGTATTTT.

This clone was detected once. V gene TRBV5-1 combines with J gene TRBJ1-5; a possible D gene is TRBD1 (6 bases). The V gene lost 1 base and the J gene lost 5 bases, with 10 bases spanning the gap. This CDR3 is built from 14 residues. Germline CDR1 SGHRS, CDR2 YFSETQ. The CDR3, as DNA: TGCGCCAGCAGCTTGTGGGGGGGCGATCAGCCCCAGCATTTT. This encodes CASSLWGGDQPQHF.

V gene TRBV11-2 combines with J gene TRBJ2-7; D is unclear. Germline-derived CDR1 and CDR2 are SGHAT and FQNNGV. The CDR3 runs to 12 residues. V was pared by 1 base and J by 3 bases, with 4 bases between. The CDR3 DNA reads as TGTGCCAGCAGCTTAGCTAGCTACGAGCAGTACTTC. As protein: CASSLASYEQYF.

The chain has TRBV2 and TRBJ2-7; maybe TRBD2 (5 bases). This CDR3 has 15 amino acids. CDR1 is SNHLY, CDR2 FYNNEI, per germline. The ends were cut back, 6 bases at V and 1 base at J, with 16 bases in the middle. The CDR3 DNA sequence: TGTGCCAGCAGGGACCCGGGAAGATATTCCTACGAGCAGTACTTC. Protein product: CASRDPGRYSYEQYF.

V gene TRBV19 combines with J gene TRBJ2-7; 9 bases are shared with TRBD2. This CDR3 contains 17 residues. Per germline, CDR1 LNHDA and CDR2 SQIVND (reference sequence). The ends lost 3 bases at V and 3 bases at J; junction bases unmatched: 12. CDR3 loop: CASSIRGGAGGGYEQYF. In DNA, the CDR3 is TGTGCCAGTAGTATCCGGGGTGGAGCGGGAGGAGGCTACGAGCAGTACTTC.

This chain links TRBV5-4 with TRBJ1-6; 7 bases agree with TRBD1. Unmatched junction bases numbered 6, after V lost 0 bases and J lost 6 bases. The germline V gene encodes CDR1 SGHNT and CDR2 YYREEE (reference sequence). The CDR3 sequence is 16 residues long. Here the CDR3 reads CASSLEPTGINSPLHF. CDR3 nucleotides: TGTGCCAGCAGCTTGGAACCGACAGGGATTAATTCACCCCTCCACTTT.

V and J are TRBV5-1 and TRBJ2-3; 7 bases are a match to TRBD1. CDR3 length: 15 residues. CDR1 is SGHRS and CDR2 is YFSETQ in the germline V gene. V dropped 4 bases and J dropped 3; count of bases not matched to a gene: 8. CDR3 nucleotides: TGCGCCAGCAGCGCCGACAGGGTTCGGACAGATACGCAGTATTTT. This encodes CASSADRVRTDTQYF.

The CDR3 here is CASAQGSGNTIYF. DNA for the CDR3: TGTGCCAGCGCACAGGGCTCTGGAAACACCATATATTTT. The chain employs TRBV19 and TRBJ1-3, with D possibly matching TRBD1 (6 bases). Germline CDR1 and CDR2: LNHDA and SQIVND (reference sequence). Trimming removed 9 bases from V and 0 bases from J, with 9 bases in between. The CDR3 covers 13 residues.

The CDR3, as DNA: TGTGCCAGTAGTATAGATCTATGGGGCAGGTTACGGAACACTGAAGCTTTCTTT. Amino acid sequence: CASSIDLWGRLRNTEAFF. The chain recombines TRBV19 with TRBJ1-1, with D perhaps matching TRBD1 (5 bases). This CDR3 is built from 18 residues. Trimming left V 0 bases short and J 1 base short, with 18 bases between. Germline V gene sequence: CDR1 LNHDA, CDR2 SQIVND (reference sequence).

This clone was counted once. V and J are TRBV20-1 and TRBJ2-5; D ambiguous. Germline V gene sequence: CDR1 DFQATT, CDR2 SNEGSKA (reference sequence). The CDR3 runs to 11 residues. Trimming stripped 3 bases from V and 5 bases from J, with 7 bases between. This chain's CDR3 is CSARAVETQYF. CDR3 coding DNA: TGCAGTGCTAGGGCAGTGGAGACCCAGTACTTC.

This chain joins TRBV7-6 and TRBJ2-7, with D tentatively TRBD1 (5 bases). The CDR3 is 14 residues long. Germline loops: CDR1 SGHVS, CDR2 FNYEAQ. V lost 3 bases to trimming and J lost 3 bases, with 12 bases between them. The CDR3 bases are TGTGCCAGCAGCTTTTCAGACAGAGGCTACGAGCAGTACTTC. This encodes CASSFSDRGYEQYF.

This sequence joins TRBV9 and TRBJ2-5; TRBD2 matches 8 bases. The germline gives CDR1 SGDLS, CDR2 YYNGEE. This CDR3 is 16 amino acids long. The V segment lost 0 bases and the J segment 3 bases; nucleotides outside the gene matches: 7. DNA for the CDR3: TGTGCCAGCAGCGTAGTTCCCTCGGGAGGGGAAGAGACCCAGTACTTC. Protein: CASSVVPSGGEETQYF.

The count of this clone is one. The rearrangement uses TRBV15 and TRBJ2-1, with TRBD2 matching 8 bases. The CDR3 extends over 14 amino acids. V shed 6 bases and J 9 bases; nucleotides not matched to a gene: 10. Germline values: CDR1 LNHNV, CDR2 YYDKDF (reference sequence). The CDR3 nucleotides read TGTGCCACCAGAGGTAGCGGGAAAAATCTTGAGCAGTTCTTC. Amino acids: CATRGSGKNLEQFF.

The CDR3: CASSTTGGGTEAFF. Here the CDR3 DNA reads TGTGCCAGCAGCACGACAGGGGGCGGCACTGAAGCTTTCTTT. The J gene is TRBJ1-1, the V gene TRBV7-8; 10 nucleotides line up with TRBD1. With V trimmed by 5 bases and J by 4 bases, 4 bases remained unmatched. Germline values: CDR1 SGHVS, CDR2 FQNEAQ. The CDR3 loop spans 14 amino acids.

Comments on this clone: Other nucleotide sequences from this sample produce the same CDR3. The chain combines TRBV10-1 with TRBJ2-3, with D possibly TRBD2 on 6 matching bases. V was trimmed by 6 bases and J by 1 base, leaving 11 bases between them. Germline CDR1 WNHNN, CDR2 SYGVQD (reference sequence). The CDR3 consists of 14 residues. The CDR3: CASSDGSGTDTQYF. The CDR3, as DNA: TGCGCCAGCAGCGACGGGAGCGGCACAGATACGCAGTATTTT.

The chain has TRBV19 and TRBJ2-2; tentative D call: TRBD2 (6 bases). Trimming took 5 bases from V and 0 from J, leaving 13 bases between them. Germline CDR1 is LNHDA and CDR2 is SQIVND (reference sequence). The CDR3 length is 16 residues. The CDR3 here is CASSDPGLPNTGELFF. As DNA, the CDR3 is TGTGCCAGTAGTGACCCGGGACTTCCGAACACCGGGGAGCTGTTTTTT.

This clone occurred once. This chain joins TRBV19 and TRBJ1-5; 7 positions match TRBD1. This CDR3 spans 12 amino acids. V trimming: 6 bases; J trimming: 6 bases; junction bases outside the gene matches: 2. Germline V lookup: CDR1 LNHDA, CDR2 SQIVND (reference sequence). CDR3 residues: CASRQGFQPQHF. The CDR3 nucleotides read TGTGCCAGTAGACAGGGGTTTCAGCCCCAGCATTTT.

The chain couples TRBV25-1 to TRBJ1-2, with D unresolved. Germline loops: CDR1 MGHDK, CDR2 SYGVNS. The CDR3 is 12 residues long. With 10 bases removed from V and 3 bases from J, the gap between germline ends came to 12 bases. CDR3 protein: CATQGGYYGYTF. For the CDR3, the DNA is TGTGCCACCCAAGGCGGGTACTATGGCTACACCTTC.